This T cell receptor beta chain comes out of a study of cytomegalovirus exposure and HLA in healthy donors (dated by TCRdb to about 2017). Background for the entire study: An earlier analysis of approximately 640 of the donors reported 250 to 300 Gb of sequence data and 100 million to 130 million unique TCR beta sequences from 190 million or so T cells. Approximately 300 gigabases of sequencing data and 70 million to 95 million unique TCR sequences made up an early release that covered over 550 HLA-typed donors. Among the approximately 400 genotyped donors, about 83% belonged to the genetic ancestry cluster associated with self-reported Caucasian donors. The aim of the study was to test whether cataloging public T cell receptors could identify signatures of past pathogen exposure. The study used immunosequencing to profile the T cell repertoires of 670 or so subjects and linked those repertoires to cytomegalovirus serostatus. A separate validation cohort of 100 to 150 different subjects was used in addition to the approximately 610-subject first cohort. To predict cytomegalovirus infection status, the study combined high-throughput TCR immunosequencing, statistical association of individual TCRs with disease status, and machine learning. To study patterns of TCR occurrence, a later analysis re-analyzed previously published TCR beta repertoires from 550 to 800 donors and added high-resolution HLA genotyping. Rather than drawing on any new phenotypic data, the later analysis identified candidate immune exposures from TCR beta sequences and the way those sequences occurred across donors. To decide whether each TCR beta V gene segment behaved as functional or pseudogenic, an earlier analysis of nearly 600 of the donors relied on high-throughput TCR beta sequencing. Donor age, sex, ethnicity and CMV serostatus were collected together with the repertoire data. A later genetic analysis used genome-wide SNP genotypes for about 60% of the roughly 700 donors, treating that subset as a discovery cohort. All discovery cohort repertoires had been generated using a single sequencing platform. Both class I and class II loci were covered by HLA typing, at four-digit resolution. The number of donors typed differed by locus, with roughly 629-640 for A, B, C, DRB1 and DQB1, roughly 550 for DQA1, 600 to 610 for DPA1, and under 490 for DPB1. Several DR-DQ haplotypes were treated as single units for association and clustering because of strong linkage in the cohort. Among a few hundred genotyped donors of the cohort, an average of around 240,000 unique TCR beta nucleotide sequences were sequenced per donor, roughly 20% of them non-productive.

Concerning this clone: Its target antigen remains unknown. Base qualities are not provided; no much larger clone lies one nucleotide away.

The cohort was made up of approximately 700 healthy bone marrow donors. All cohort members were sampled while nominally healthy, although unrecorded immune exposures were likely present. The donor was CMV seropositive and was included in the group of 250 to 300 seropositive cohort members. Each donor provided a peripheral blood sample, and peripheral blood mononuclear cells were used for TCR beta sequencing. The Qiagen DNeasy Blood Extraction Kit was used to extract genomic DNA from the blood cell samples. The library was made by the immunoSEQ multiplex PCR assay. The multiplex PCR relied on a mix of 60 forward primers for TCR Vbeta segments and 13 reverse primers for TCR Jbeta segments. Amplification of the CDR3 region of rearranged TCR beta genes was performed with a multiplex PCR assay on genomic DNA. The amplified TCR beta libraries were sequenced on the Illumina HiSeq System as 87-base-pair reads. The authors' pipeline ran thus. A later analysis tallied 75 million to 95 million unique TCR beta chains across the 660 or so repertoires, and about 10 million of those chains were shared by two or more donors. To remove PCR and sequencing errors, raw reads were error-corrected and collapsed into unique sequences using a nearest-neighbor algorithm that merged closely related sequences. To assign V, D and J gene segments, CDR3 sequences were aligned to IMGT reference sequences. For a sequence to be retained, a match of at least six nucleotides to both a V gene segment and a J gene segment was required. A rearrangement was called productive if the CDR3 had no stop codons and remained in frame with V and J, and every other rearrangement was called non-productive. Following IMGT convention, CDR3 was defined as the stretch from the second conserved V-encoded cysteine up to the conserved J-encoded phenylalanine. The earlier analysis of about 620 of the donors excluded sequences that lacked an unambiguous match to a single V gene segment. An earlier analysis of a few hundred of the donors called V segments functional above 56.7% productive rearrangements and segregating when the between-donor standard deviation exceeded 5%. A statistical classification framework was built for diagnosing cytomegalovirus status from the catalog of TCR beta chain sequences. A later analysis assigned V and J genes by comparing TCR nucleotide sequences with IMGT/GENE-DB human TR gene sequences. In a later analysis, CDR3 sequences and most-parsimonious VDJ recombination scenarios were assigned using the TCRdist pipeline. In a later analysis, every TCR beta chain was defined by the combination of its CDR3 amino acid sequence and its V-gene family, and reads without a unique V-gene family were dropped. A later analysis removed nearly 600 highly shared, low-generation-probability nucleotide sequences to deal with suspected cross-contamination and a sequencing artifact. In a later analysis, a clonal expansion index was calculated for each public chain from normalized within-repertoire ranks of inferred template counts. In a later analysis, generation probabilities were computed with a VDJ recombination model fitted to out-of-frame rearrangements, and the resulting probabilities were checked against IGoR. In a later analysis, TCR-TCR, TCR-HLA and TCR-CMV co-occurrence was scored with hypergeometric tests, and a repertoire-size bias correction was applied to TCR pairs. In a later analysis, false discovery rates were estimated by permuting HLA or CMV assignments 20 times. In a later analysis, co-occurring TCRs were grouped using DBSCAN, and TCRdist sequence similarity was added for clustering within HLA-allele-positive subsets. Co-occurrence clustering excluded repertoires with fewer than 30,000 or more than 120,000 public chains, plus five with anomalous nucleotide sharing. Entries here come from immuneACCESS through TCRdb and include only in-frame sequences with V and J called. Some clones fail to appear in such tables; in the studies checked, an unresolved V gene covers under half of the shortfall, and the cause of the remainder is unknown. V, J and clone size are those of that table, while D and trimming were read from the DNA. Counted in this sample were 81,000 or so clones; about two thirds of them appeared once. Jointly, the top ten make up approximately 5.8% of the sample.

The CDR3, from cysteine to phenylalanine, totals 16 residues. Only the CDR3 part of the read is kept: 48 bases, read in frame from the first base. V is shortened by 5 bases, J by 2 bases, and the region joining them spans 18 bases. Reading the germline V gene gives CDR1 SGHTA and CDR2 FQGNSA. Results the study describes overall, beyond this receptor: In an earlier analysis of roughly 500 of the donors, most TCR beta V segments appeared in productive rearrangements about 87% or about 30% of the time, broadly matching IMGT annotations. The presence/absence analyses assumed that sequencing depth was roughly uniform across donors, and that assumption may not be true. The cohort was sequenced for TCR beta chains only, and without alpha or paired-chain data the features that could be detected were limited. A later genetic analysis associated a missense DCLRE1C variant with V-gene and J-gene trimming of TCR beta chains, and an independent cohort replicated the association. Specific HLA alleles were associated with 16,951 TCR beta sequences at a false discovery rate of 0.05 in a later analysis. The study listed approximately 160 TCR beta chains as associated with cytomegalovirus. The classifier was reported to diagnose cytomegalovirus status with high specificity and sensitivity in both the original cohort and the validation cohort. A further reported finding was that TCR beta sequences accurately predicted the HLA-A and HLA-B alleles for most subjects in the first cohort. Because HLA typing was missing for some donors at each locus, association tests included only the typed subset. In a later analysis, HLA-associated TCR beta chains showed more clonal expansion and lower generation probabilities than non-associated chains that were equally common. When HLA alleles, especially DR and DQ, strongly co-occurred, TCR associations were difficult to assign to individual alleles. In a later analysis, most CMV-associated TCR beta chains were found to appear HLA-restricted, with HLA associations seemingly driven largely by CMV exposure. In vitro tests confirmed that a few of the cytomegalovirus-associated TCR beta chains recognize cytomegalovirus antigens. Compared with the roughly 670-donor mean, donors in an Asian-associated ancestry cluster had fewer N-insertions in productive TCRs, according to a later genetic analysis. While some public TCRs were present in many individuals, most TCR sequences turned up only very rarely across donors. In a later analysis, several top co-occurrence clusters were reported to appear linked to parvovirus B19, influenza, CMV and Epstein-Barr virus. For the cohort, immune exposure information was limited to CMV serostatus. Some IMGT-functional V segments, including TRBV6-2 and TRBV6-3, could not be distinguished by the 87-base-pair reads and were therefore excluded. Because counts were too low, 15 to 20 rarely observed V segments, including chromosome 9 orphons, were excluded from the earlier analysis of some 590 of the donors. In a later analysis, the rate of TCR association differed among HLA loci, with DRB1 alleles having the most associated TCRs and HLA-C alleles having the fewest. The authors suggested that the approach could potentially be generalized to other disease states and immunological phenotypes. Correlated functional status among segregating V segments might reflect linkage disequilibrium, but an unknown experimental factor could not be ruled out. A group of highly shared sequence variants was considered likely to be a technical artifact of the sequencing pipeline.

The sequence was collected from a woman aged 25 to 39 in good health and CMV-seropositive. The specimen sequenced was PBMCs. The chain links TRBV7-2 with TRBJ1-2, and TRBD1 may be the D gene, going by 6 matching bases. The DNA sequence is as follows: TGTGCCAGCAGCCCGAGTCAGGACAGAACGAACTATGGCTACACCTTC. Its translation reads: CASSPSQDRTNYGYTF.